These 18 T cell receptor beta chains were sequenced from one sample in a study of blood T cells in healthy people across ages. A sample-barcoded 5' primer and a J-beta primer mix were used in a second PCR of roughly 7 to 12 cycles. TCRdb passed the 5' RACE reads through MiXCR, listing each CDR3 protein once. The sample has 710,000 or so distinct CDR3 sequences, 32% seen once. The material sequenced was blood. The receptor set was obtained from a woman of 80 years or more in good health.

The V call is TRBV20-1, the J call TRBJ2-7; 8 bases are shared with TRBD1. This CDR3 region has 14 residues. V dropped 2 bases and J dropped 3; count of bases not matched to a gene: 6. CDR1 is DFQATT and CDR2 is SNEGSKA in the germline V gene (reference sequence). The CDR3: CSARPTTGGYEQYF. Written as DNA, the CDR3 is TGCAGTGCTAGACCAACTACAGGGGGCTACGAGCAGTACTTC.

This clonotype was counted only a few times. Being one base from a much bigger clone, this may be a read error. This chain connects TRBV4-3 to TRBJ2-1; 9 bases map to TRBD1. The end of the DNA fits TRBJ2-7 better, so the J call may be wrong. Per germline, CDR1 LGHNA and CDR2 YSLEER. The CDR3 consists of 16 residues. The CDR3 region is CASSQGDRVAYNEQYF. The CDR3 DNA reads TGCGCCAGCAGCCAAGGGGACAGGGTCGCGTACAATGAGCAGTACTTC.

The table lists this clonotype with many counts. This chain connects TRBV4-2 to TRBJ2-7; TRBD2 aligns across 8 bases. The CDR3 consists of 16 residues. V shed 3 bases and J 0 bases; nucleotides not matched to a gene: 7. Germline values: CDR1 LGHNA, CDR2 YNFKEQ. The CDR3 reads CASSHGGGLSSYEQYF. The CDR3 DNA sequence: TGTGCCAGCAGCCATGGCGGGGGGCTTAGCTCCTACGAGCAGTACTTC.

V is TRBV21-1 and J is TRBJ2-3; the D segment call TRBD2 is taken from the table without a DNA check. TRBV21-1 is a listed pseudogene. This CDR3 contains 19 residues. CDR3 residues: CASSAQGLAGPLTTDTQYF. CDR3 in DNA: TGTGCCAGCAGCGCACAGGGACTAGCGGGACCCCTTACCACAGATACGCAGTATTTT.

This clonotype has a count of ten or more. V usage is TRBV27 and J usage is TRBJ2-7; D is possibly TRBD1 (5 bases). CDR1 MNHEY and CDR2 SMNVEV come from the germline V gene (reference sequence). The germline V and J ends were trimmed by 5 bases and 2 bases, with 10 bases remaining between them. This CDR3 has 13 residues. This CDR3 reads CASSRGHPYEQYF. In DNA, the CDR3 is TGTGCCAGCAGTAGAGGACACCCCTACGAGCAGTACTTC.

This clonotype has ten or more counts. This rearrangement joins TRBV5-6 to TRBJ2-3; 11 nucleotides match TRBD1. J was trimmed by 3 bases and V by 4 bases; bases with no gene match: 7. CDR1 SGHDT and CDR2 YYEEEE come from the germline V gene. CDR3 length: 16 residues. The CDR3 loop is CASSRTGGFGTDTQYF. The CDR3 DNA follows: TGTGCCAGCAGCCGGACAGGGGGCTTTGGGACAGATACGCAGTATTTT.

There are many counts of this clonotype. The DNA of the CDR3 is TGTGCCAGCAGATCCGGGTCCAACAATGAGCAGTTCTTC. Translation gives CASRSGSNNEQFF. The V call is TRBV11-3, the J call TRBJ2-1; D remains unclear. V lost 6 bases to trimming and J lost 5 bases, with 11 bases between them. Germline lookup yields CDR1 SGHNT and CDR2 YENEEA. This CDR3 spans 13 amino acids.

The chain joins TRBV20-1 to TRBJ2-5; TRBD2 agrees at 7 bases. TRBJ2-7 explains the end of the DNA better; the J call may be wrong. Germline CDR1 DFQATT, CDR2 SNEGSKA (reference sequence). This CDR3 is built from 14 residues. This CDR3 reads CSARTAGGAYEQYF. Written as DNA, the CDR3 is TGCAGTGCTAGAACTGCTGGGGGGGCCTACGAGCAGTACTTC.

This chain links TRBV2 with TRBJ2-5; D may be TRBD2 (6 bases). The CDR3 loop spans 13 amino acids. Germline V CDR1 and CDR2: SNHLY, FYNNEI. V lost 4 bases to trimming and J lost 4 bases, with 10 bases between them. The CDR3 is CASSGDSLETQYF. For the CDR3, the DNA is TGTGCCAGCAGTGGGGACTCTCTAGAGACCCAGTACTTC.

This clonotype was picked up many times. The rearrangement links TRBV10-3 to TRBJ2-7, with 9 bases lining up with TRBD2. Germline V gives CDR1 ENHRY, CDR2 SYGVKD. The J segment lost 1 base and the V segment lost 0 bases, leaving 4 bases of the junction unmatched. The CDR3 covers 16 residues. The DNA for the CDR3 is TGTGCCATCAGTGAGTCGCGAGCGGGGGGTTCCTACGAGCAGTACTTC. The encoded protein is CAISESRAGGSYEQYF.

In the case of this clonotype: This may arise from a read error, as a much more abundant clone is one base away. The chain links TRBV6-1 to TRBJ2-1, with D possibly being TRBD2 (6 bases). Germline V gives CDR1 MNHNS, CDR2 SASEGT. This CDR3 spans 13 amino acids. CDR3 nucleotides: TGTGCGGCTCGGTGGGGGGTCACCTACGAGCAGTTCTTC. Protein product: CAARWGVTYEQFF.

A few counts support this clonotype. The V call is TRBV5-4, the J call TRBJ2-6; 7 positions agree with TRBD1. V lost 0 bases, J lost 3 bases, and 3 bases stayed unmatched. CDR3 length equals 16 residues. Germline lookup yields CDR1 SGHNT and CDR2 YYREEE (reference sequence). In nucleotides, the CDR3 is TGTGCCAGCAGCTTGGGAGGGGGCGGTGGGGCCAACGTCCTGACTTTC. Translating gives CASSLGGGGGANVLTF. The whole variable domain, filled in from reference TRBV5-4 and TRBJ2-6, reads ETGVTQSPTHLIKTRGQQVTLRCSSQSGHNTVSWYQQALGQGPQFIFQYYREEENGRGNFPPRFSGLQFPNYSSELNVNALELDDSALYLCASSLGGGGGANVLTFGAGSRLTVL.

This clonotype was seen repeatedly, ten times or more. This chain connects TRBV2 to TRBJ2-7; 8 positions match TRBD1. Unmatched junction bases numbered 14, after V lost 6 bases and J lost 4 bases. In germline, CDR1 is SNHLY, CDR2 FYNNEI. The CDR3 covers 16 residues. CDR3 protein: CASRPQPSTGGYEQYF. The CDR3, as DNA: TGTGCCAGCAGACCCCAGCCCTCCACAGGGGGGTACGAGCAGTACTTC.

The chain joins TRBV7-2 to TRBJ1-5; unclear D gene. With 5 bases removed from V and 5 bases from J, the gap between germline ends came to 13 bases. CDR1 and CDR2 from the germline V gene are SGHTA and FQGNSA. CDR3 length: 14 residues. DNA of the CDR3: TGTGCCAGCAGCCCTAGGGTCCACGATCAGCCCCAGCATTTT. The encoded protein is CASSPRVHDQPQHF. Using reference TRBV7-2 and TRBJ1-5 for the parts outside the CDR3, the full variable domain is GAGVSQSPSNKVTEKGKDVELRCDPISGHTALYWYRQSLGQGLEFLIYFQGNSAPDKSGLPSDRFSAERTGGSVSTLTIQRTQQEDSAVYLCASSPRVHDQPQHFGDGTRLSIL.

The chain has TRBV29-1 and TRBJ1-2, with D tentatively TRBD1 (6 bases). V was pared by 4 bases and J by 4 bases, with 10 bases between. Germline V gene data show CDR1 as SQVTM and CDR2 as ANQGSEA. The CDR3 sequence is 12 residues long. CDR3 loop: CSVAGDSYGYTF. DNA for the CDR3: TGCAGCGTTGCAGGGGATTCCTATGGCTACACCTTC.

V gene TRBV15 combines with J gene TRBJ2-1; D uncertain. Near its end, the DNA agrees better with TRBJ2-7, so the J call may be wrong. The CDR3 sequence is 14 residues long. Germline loops: CDR1 LNHNV, CDR2 YYDKDF (reference sequence). The CDR3 coding sequence is TGTGCCACCAGCTCCCTGAGCTCCTACAATGAGCAGTACTTC. Its protein is CATSSLSSYNEQYF.

This chain links TRBV14 with TRBJ2-5, with a weak D call TRBD2 (6 bases). The CDR3 contains 13 residues. Germline CDR1 is SGHDN and CDR2 is FVKESK. Trimming pared 4 bases from V and 5 bases from J, leaving 11 bases between. CDR3 sequence reads: CASSPWGEETQYF. The CDR3 DNA is TGTGCCAGCAGCCCCTGGGGGGAGGAGACCCAGTACTTC.

On this clonotype itself: Just one base apart from a much larger clone, this may be a read error. This rearrangement joins TRBV21-1 to TRBJ1-5; whether TRBD1, the table's D call, matches the DNA was not checked. TRBV21-1 constitutes a pseudogene. The CDR3 runs 16 residues. CDR3 nucleotide sequence: TGTGCCAGCAGCAGACCGGACAGGGAGGACAATCAGCCCCAGCATTTT. Translation: CASSRPDREDNQPQHF.